The text below deals with one TCR beta chain. The antigen remains undetermined. The data were obtained in a study of beta chain features in type 1 diabetes. Study-level information: The number of sorted cells examined across all samples was around 98 million. Regarding the study as a whole: The study found moderately but significantly shorter TCRB CDR3s in all four CD4+ subsets of Type 1 diabetes patients. Naive, central memory and regulatory TCRB repertoires appeared more similar among patients than healthy donors.

Expressed TCRB transcripts were sequenced after all isolated RNA was converted to cDNA. Method: immunoSEQ multiplex PCR; TCRdb's copy keeps in-frame clones and lacks some. The sample has roughly 400,000 clones, less than 15% seen once. V lost 7 bases, J lost 4 bases, and 17 bases lay in between. The CDR3 runs 14 residues. The germline gives CDR1 SQVTM, CDR2 ANQGSEA. The chain couples TRBV29-1 to TRBJ2-1, with D possibly matching TRBD1 (6 bases). The sequenced sample was naive CD4+ T cells from blood. This TCR was sampled from a woman younger than 35 in good health. The CDR3 nucleotides are TGCAGCGCCTTACCACAGGGTTGGTACAATGAGCAGTTCTTC. It encodes CSALPQGWYNEQFF.